The source of this T cell receptor beta chain is a study of siplizumab effects on memory and regulatory T cells. The V gene's germline CDR1 is SNHLY and CDR2 FYNNEI. This CDR3 is built from 12 residues. V was cut by 8 bases and J by 5 bases, with 12 bases left in between. Sequencing used immunoSEQ multiplex PCR; TCRdb keeps in-frame clones, though not all of them. The table lists about 120,000 clones, roughly 93% of them singletons. The V and J genes are TRBV2 and TRBJ2-5; D is perhaps TRBD2 (7 bases). Sequencing input: non-Treg CD4+ T cells sorted from blood. This sequence originates from a human donor in good health. The CDR3 reads CASRRGGETQYF. CDR3 nucleotides: TGTGCCAGCCGGAGGGGGGGGGAGACCCAGTACTTC. The full variable domain, rest sourced from reference TRBV2 and TRBJ2-5, is EPEVTQTPSHQVTQMGQEVILRCVPISNHLYFYWYRQILGQKVEFLVSFYNNEISEKSEIFDDQFSVERPDGSNFTLKIRSTKLEDSAMYFCASRRGGETQYFGPGTRLLVL.